Listed below are T cell receptor beta chains from one sample, sequenced in a study of cytomegalovirus exposure and HLA in healthy donors. Profiling relied on immunoSEQ multiplex PCR, and the TCRdb table lists in-frame clones only, not all of them. The profile covers about 160,000 clones, with about 71% appearing a single time and around 2.8% taken by the ten largest. Sequencing input: PBMCs. These receptor sequences come from a woman in her thirties or forties in good health and CMV-seropositive. Each CDR3 is given with its conserved first and last residue. The D gene is left open where the match is weak. Where a row states a size, it is once, few, many or the class of an expanded clone; other rows omit it.

V gene,J gene,D gene,clone size,CDR3 protein,CDR3 DNA
TRBV19,TRBJ2-3,.,.,CASSRQGGFADTQYF,TGTGCCAGTAGCCGCCAGGGGGGCTTTGCAGATACGCAGTATTTT
TRBV7-9,TRBJ2-5,.,.,CATRDQETQYF,TGTGCTACCCGAGACCAAGAGACCCAGTACTTC
TRBV10-3,TRBJ2-3,TRBD2,few,CAIRTAGERDTQYF,TGTGCCATCAGGACCGCGGGGGAGAGAGATACGCAGTATTTT
TRBV5-1,TRBJ2-5,TRBD1,.,CASSSTGGLQETQYF,TGCGCCAGCAGCTCGACAGGGGGCCTCCAAGAGACCCAGTACTTC
TRBV7-2,TRBJ1-5,.,.,CASSFDSNNQPQHF,TGTGCCAGCAGCTTCGACAGTAACAATCAGCCCCAGCATTTT
TRBV6-5,TRBJ2-1,TRBD2,.,CASSTTSGAYNEQFF,TGTGCCAGCAGTACGACTAGCGGGGCCTACAATGAGCAGTTCTTC
TRBV7-6,TRBJ2-2,.,.,CASSPRPEGNTGELFF,TGTGCCAGCAGCCCCCGTCCCGAGGGAAACACCGGGGAGCTGTTTTTT
TRBV6-5,TRBJ2-2,.,once,CASSGFGKDTGELFF,TGTGCCAGCAGCGGTTTCGGGAAGGACACCGGGGAGCTGTTTTTT
TRBV6-6,TRBJ2-2,TRBD1,.,CASRGQGADTGELFF,TGTGCCAGCAGGGGACAGGGGGCCGATACCGGGGAGCTGTTTTTT
TRBV5-1,TRBJ2-7,.,few,CAPNYEQYF,TGCGCTCCTAACTACGAGCAGTACTTC
TRBV7-2,TRBJ2-7,.,.,CASSLLRGGNAYEQYF,TGTGCCAGCAGCCTTCTAAGAGGCGGCAATGCCTACGAGCAGTACTTC
TRBV5-6,TRBJ2-7,.,few,CASSLAGTYEQYF,TGTGCCAGCAGCTTGGCCGGGACCTACGAGCAGTACTTC
TRBV25-1,TRBJ2-5,.,.,CASSEYRRGREETQYF,TGTGCCAGCAGTGAATATAGGAGGGGTAGGGAAGAGACCCAGTACTTC
TRBV25-1,TRBJ1-1,TRBD1,.,CASSKAGDSLAVAFF,TGTGCCAGCAGTAAAGCTGGGGACAGCTTAGCGGTAGCTTTCTTT
TRBV7-9,TRBJ2-3,TRBD2,.,CASSLALGQREDTQYF,TGTGCCAGCAGCTTAGCGCTAGGCCAGCGGGAAGATACGCAGTATTTT
TRBV7-8,TRBJ1-1,.,.,CASRPRVNTEAFF,TGTGCCAGCAGACCCAGGGTGAACACTGAAGCTTTCTTT
TRBV18,TRBJ2-3,TRBD2,.,CASAQLAVTDTQYF,TGTGCCAGCGCCCAACTAGCGGTCACAGATACGCAGTATTTT
TRBV7-8,TRBJ1-4,.,.,CASSLGISRNNEKLFF,TGTGCCAGCAGCTTAGGCATATCTAGGAATAATGAAAAACTGTTTTTT
TRBV9,TRBJ2-3,.,.,CATPRADTQYF,TGTGCCACCCCGAGGGCAGATACGCAGTATTTT
TRBV15,TRBJ2-5,TRBD1,.,CATSSDRGGRETQYF,TGTGCCACCAGCAGCGACAGGGGGGGGAGAGAGACCCAGTACTTC
TRBV7-3,TRBJ1-3,TRBD1,.,CASSASRGQSGNTIYF,TGTGCCAGCAGCGCCTCCCGGGGACAGTCCGGAAACACCATATATTTT
TRBV6-1,TRBJ2-7,TRBD2,.,CASSDASGSGEQYF,TGTGCCAGCAGTGACGCTAGCGGGTCCGGGGAGCAGTACTTC
TRBV5-1,TRBJ2-5,TRBD1,.,CASSLAAGQVWRETQYF,TGCGCCAGCAGCCTGGCGGCGGGACAGGTGTGGAGGGAGACCCAGTACTTC
TRBV5-4,TRBJ2-2,TRBD1,.,CASSRRTGSPGELFF,TGTGCCAGCAGCCGGAGGACAGGGTCCCCCGGGGAGCTGTTTTTT
TRBV25-1,TRBJ2-1,TRBD2,.,CASSGPIAGVSNEQFF,TGTGCCAGCAGTGGTCCTATAGCGGGAGTTTCCAATGAGCAGTTCTTC
TRBV7-9,TRBJ1-1,TRBD1,.,CASSPSRGPEAFF,TGTGCCAGCAGCCCAAGTAGGGGGCCAGAAGCTTTCTTT
TRBV7-2,TRBJ2-1,.,.,CASSLGRGSSYNEQFF,TGTGCCAGCAGCTTAGGGCGGGGTAGCTCCTACAATGAGCAGTTCTTC